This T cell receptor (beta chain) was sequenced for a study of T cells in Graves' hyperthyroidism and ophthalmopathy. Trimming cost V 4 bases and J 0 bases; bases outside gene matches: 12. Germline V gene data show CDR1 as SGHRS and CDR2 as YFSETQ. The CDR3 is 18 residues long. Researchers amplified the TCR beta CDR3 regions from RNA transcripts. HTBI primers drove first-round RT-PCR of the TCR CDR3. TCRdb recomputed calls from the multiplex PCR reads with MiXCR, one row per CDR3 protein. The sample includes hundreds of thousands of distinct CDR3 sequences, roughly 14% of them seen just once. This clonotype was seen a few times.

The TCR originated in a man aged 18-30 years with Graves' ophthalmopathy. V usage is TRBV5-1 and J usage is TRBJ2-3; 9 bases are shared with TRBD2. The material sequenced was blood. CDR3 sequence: CASSPMAGGSYSTDTQYF. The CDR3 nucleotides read TGCGCCAGCAGCCCTATGGCGGGGGGGTCCTATAGCACAGATACGCAGTATTTT. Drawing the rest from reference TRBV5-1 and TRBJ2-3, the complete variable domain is KAGVTQTPRYLIKTRGQQVTLSCSPISGHRSVSWYQQTPGQGLQFLFEYFSETQRNKGNFPGRFSGRQFSNSRSEMNVSTLELGDSALYLCASSPMAGGSYSTDTQYFGPGTRLTVL.